This T cell receptor beta chain was found in a study of patients and donors after allogeneic stem cell transplantation. TCRdb fed the RT-PCR reads into MiXCR, producing one record per CDR3 protein. The data hold about 960,000 distinct CDR3 sequences, with approximately 19% observed a single time. This clonotype was seen only a few times. The source of this sequence is a human donor who was either an allogeneic HSCT recipient or a stem cell or donor lymphocyte infusion donor (not recorded which). It is not recorded whose cells these are; they may come from a transplant donor. What was sequenced was blood, either unsorted or a sorted T cell fraction (not recorded which).

Here the CDR3 DNA reads TGTGCCAGCAGCCCACCGGTCGGGGGCGTGAATCAAGAGACCCAGTACTTC. Residues: CASSPPVGGVNQETQYF. The V gene is TRBV7-9, the J gene TRBJ2-5; D is possibly TRBD1 or TRBD2 (6 bases each). This CDR3 comprises 17 residues. V was pared by 5 bases and J by 2 bases, with 21 bases between. Germline assignment: CDR1 SEHNR and CDR2 FQNEAQ (reference sequence). Combining the CDR3 with reference TRBV7-9 and TRBJ2-5 gives the whole variable domain DTGVSQNPRHKITKRGQNVTFRCDPISEHNRLYWYRQTLGQGPEFLTYFQNEAQLEKSRLLSDRFSAERPKGSFSTLEIQRTEQGDSAMYLCASSPPVGGVNQETQYFGPGTRLLVL.